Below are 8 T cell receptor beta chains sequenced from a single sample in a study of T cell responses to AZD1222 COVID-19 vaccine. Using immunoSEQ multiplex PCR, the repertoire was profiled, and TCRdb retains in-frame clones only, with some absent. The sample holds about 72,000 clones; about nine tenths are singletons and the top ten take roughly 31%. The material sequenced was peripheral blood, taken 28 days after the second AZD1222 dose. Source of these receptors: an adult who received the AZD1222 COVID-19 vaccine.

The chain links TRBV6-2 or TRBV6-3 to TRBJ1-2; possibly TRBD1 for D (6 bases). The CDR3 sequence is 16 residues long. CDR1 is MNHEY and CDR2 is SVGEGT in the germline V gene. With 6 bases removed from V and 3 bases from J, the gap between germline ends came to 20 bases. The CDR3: CASSKGQSRGYYGYTF. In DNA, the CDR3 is TGTGCCAGCAGCAAGGGACAATCCCGGGGATACTATGGCTACACCTTC.

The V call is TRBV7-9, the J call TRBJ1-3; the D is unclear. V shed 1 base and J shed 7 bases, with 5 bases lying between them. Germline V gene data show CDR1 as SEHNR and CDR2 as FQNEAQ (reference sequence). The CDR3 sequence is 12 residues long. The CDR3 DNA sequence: TGTGCCAGCAGCTTAGAGAGGAACACCATATATTTT. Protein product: CASSLERNTIYF.

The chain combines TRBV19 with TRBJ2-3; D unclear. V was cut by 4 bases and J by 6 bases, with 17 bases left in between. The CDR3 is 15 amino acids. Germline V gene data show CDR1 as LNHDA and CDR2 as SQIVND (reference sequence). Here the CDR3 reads CASSNGPSVGDTQYF. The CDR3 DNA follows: TGTGCCAGTAGTAACGGACCTTCCGTCGGGGATACGCAGTATTTT.

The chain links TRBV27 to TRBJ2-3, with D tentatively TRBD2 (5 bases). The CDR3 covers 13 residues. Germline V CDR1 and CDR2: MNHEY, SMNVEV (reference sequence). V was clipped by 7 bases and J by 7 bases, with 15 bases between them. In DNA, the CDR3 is TGTGCCAGCATCCCGGCTAGCAGTCATACGCAGTATTTT. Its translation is CASIPASSHTQYF.

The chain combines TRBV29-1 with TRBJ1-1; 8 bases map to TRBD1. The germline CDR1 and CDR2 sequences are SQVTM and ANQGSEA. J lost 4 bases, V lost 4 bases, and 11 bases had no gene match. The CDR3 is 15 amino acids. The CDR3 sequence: CSVAQGARMGTEAFF. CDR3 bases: TGCAGCGTTGCTCAGGGGGCGCGAATGGGCACTGAAGCTTTCTTT.

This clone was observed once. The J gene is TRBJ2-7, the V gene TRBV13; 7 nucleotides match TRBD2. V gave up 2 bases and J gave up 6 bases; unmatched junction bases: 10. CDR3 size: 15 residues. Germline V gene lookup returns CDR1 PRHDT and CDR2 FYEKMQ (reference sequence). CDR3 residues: CASSLKERDPREQYF. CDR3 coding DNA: TGTGCCAGCAGCTTAAAAGAGCGGGACCCCCGCGAGCAGTACTTC.

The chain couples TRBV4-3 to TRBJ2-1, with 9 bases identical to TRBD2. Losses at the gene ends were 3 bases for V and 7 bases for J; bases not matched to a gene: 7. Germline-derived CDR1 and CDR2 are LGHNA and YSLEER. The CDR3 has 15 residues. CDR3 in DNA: TGCGCCAGCAGCCATGGAGCGGCGGGAGGGAATGAGCAGTTCTTC. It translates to CASSHGAAGGNEQFF.

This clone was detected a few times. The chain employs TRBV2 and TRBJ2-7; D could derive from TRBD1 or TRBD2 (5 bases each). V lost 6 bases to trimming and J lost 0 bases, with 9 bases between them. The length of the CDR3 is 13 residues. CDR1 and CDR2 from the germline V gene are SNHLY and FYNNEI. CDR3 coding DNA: TGTGCCAGCAGAGGTGGGGGCTCCTACGAGCAGTACTTC. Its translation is CASRGGGSYEQYF. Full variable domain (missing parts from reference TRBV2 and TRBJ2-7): EPEVTQTPSHQVTQMGQEVILRCVPISNHLYFYWYRQILGQKVEFLVSFYNNEISEKSEIFDDQFSVERPDGSNFTLKIRSTKLEDSAMYFCASRGGGSYEQYFGPGTRLTVT.